This TCR beta chain was observed in a study of T cell responses to AZD1222 COVID-19 vaccine. Regarding the study as a whole: The sample set comprised mostly white British donors with more females, and clonal diversity was possibly underestimated. Spike-spanning, vaccine-associated CD4 TCRs were dominant at 160-218 and 743-854.

In regard to this clone: As yet, its antigen is unknown.

The V and J ends lost 5 bases and 0 bases respectively, with 23 bases between them. The CDR3 runs to 18 residues. Germline assignment: CDR1 SEHNR and CDR2 FQNEAQ (reference sequence). Profiled with immunoSEQ multiplex PCR; TCRdb holds only in-frame clones, not every one. The table shows around 140,000 clones, with 85% to 95% occurring only once. The TCR was taken from an adult who had recovered from COVID-19. The gene calls are TRBV7-9 and TRBJ2-7; weak D call: TRBD2 (5 bases). Sequencing used peripheral blood, obtained after recovery from COVID-19. The DNA for the CDR3 is TGTGCCAGCAGCCTTACCCCTACCGGGGTAATTTTCTCCTACGAGCAGTACTTC. Its protein product is CASSLTPTGVIFSYEQYF.